These 24 T cell receptor beta chains originate from one sample sequenced in a study of cytomegalovirus exposure and HLA in healthy donors. In the PCR, 60 Vbeta and 13 Jbeta primers were used. Sequenced by immunoSEQ multiplex PCR; TCRdb stores in-frame clones only, minus some. The sample lists around 200,000 clones; around 79% were seen once. The sample comprised PBMCs. These receptors were taken from a woman aged 25 to 39 in good health and CMV-seropositive.

This clone was picked up a small number of times. V and J are TRBV7-2 and TRBJ2-7, with 7 bases aligning to TRBD2. Per the germline V gene, CDR1 is SGHTA and CDR2 is FQGNSA. Unmatched junction bases numbered 7, after V lost 5 bases and J lost 3 bases. The CDR3 consists of 14 residues. The CDR3 sequence is CASSPPGGLYEQYF. The CDR3, as DNA: TGTGCCAGCAGCCCGCCGGGAGGCCTCTACGAGCAGTACTTC.

This chain joins TRBV19 and TRBJ1-1; D not resolved. The CDR3 is made up of 13 amino acids. CDR1 is LNHDA and CDR2 is SQIVND in the germline V gene (reference sequence). The V end was cut by 5 bases, the J end by 1 base, with 8 bases between. CDR3 DNA: TGTGCCAGTAGTCCAACACCGAACACTGAAGCTTTCTTT. This translates into CASSPTPNTEAFF. The full variable domain, rest sourced from reference TRBV19 and TRBJ1-1, is DGGITQSPKYLFRKEGQNVTLSCEQNLNHDAMYWYRQDPGQGLRLIYYSQIVNDFQKGDIAEGYSVSREKKESFPLTVTSAQKNPTAFYLCASSPTPNTEAFFGQGTRLTVV.

This rearrangement joins TRBV7-2 to TRBJ2-7; TRBD2 agrees at 11 bases. Germline assignment: CDR1 SGHTA and CDR2 FQGNSA. V lost 8 bases, J lost 7 bases, and 19 bases stayed unmatched. This CDR3 contains 17 residues. The CDR3 region is CASRRTSGSSSGREQYF. The CDR3 region has the DNA TGTGCCAGCCGAAGAACTAGCGGGAGTTCGTCCGGGAGGGAGCAGTACTTC.

This rearrangement joins TRBV2 to TRBJ1-4; D uncertain. Per the germline V gene, CDR1 is SNHLY and CDR2 is FYNNEI. The CDR3 sequence is 16 residues long. V gave up 6 bases and J gave up 5 bases, with 19 bases separating them. The CDR3 is CASRTERASVNEKLFF. The CDR3 DNA reads as TGTGCCAGCAGAACGGAGAGAGCGTCAGTGAATGAAAAACTGTTTTTT. The whole variable domain, filled in from reference TRBV2 and TRBJ1-4, reads EPEVTQTPSHQVTQMGQEVILRCVPISNHLYFYWYRQILGQKVEFLVSFYNNEISEKSEIFDDQFSVERPDGSNFTLKIRSTKLEDSAMYFCASRTERASVNEKLFFGSGTQLSVL.

The V gene is TRBV11-2, the J gene TRBJ2-1; D is undetermined. Germline V gives CDR1 SGHAT, CDR2 FQNNGV. Trimming stripped 2 bases from V and 5 bases from J, with 13 bases between. There are 15 residues in the CDR3. CDR3 amino acids: CASSLISPEDNEQFF. CDR3 DNA sequence: TGTGCCAGCAGCTTAATCAGTCCAGAAGACAATGAGCAGTTCTTC.

V is TRBV27 and J is TRBJ2-7, with 15 bases identical to TRBD2. CDR3 length: 15 residues. Germline V gene sequence: CDR1 MNHEY, CDR2 SMNVEV (reference sequence). V trimming: 5 bases; J trimming: 6 bases; junction bases outside the gene matches: 5. The CDR3 DNA reads as TGTGCCAGCAGTCCTTGGACTAGCGGGAGGGGCGAGCAGTACTTC. As protein: CASSPWTSGRGEQYF.

V gene TRBV7-6 combines with J gene TRBJ2-2; 9 bases map to TRBD2. With V trimmed by 6 bases and J by 1 base, 6 bases remained unmatched. The germline gives CDR1 SGHVS, CDR2 FNYEAQ. The CDR3 loop spans 16 amino acids. DNA of the CDR3: TGTGCCAGCAGTGTTCAAGCGGGAGGGAACACCGGGGAGCTGTTTTTT. The encoded protein is CASSVQAGGNTGELFF.

V usage is TRBV18 and J usage is TRBJ1-6, with D possibly being TRBD1 (6 bases). This CDR3 spans 16 amino acids. The germline gives CDR1 KGHSH, CDR2 LQKENI. V lost 3 bases and J 9 bases, leaving 18 bases between the germline ends. CDR3 sequence: CASSPRTGHGISPLHF. The CDR3 DNA reads as TGTGCCAGCTCACCTCGTACGGGACACGGCATTTCACCCCTCCACTTT.

V usage is TRBV30 and J usage is TRBJ2-2; 9 bases align to TRBD2. Germline V gene lookup returns CDR1 GTSNPN and CDR2 SVGIG (reference sequence). The CDR3 consists of 17 residues. After removal of 6 bases from V and 6 bases from J, the junction contained 17 bases not matched to a gene. As DNA, the CDR3 is TGTGCCTGCCCACCGGGGCTAGCGGGAAGAAGACCCGGGGAGCTGTTTTTT. Translation: CACPPGLAGRRPGELFF. Combining the CDR3 with reference TRBV30 and TRBJ2-2 gives the whole variable domain SQTIHQWPATLVQPVGSPLSLECTVEGTSNPNLYWYRQAAGRGLQLLFYSVGIGQISSEVPQNLSASRPQDRQFILSSKKLLLSDSGFYLCACPPGLAGRRPGELFFGEGSRLTVL.

The chain employs TRBV5-4 and TRBJ1-1; a weak D match, TRBD1 (6 bases). V gave up 4 bases and J gave up 7 bases, with 20 bases separating them. Per germline, CDR1 SGHNT and CDR2 YYREEE (reference sequence). The CDR3 has 15 amino acids. The CDR3 loop reads CASSHYGTILGEAFF. DNA of the CDR3: TGTGCCAGCAGCCACTACGGGACAATTCTTGGTGAAGCTTTCTTT.

The chain combines TRBV9 with TRBJ2-7, with 7 bases lining up with TRBD1. Germline V CDR1 and CDR2: SGDLS, YYNGEE. There are 14 residues in the CDR3. The trim removed 0 bases at V and 3 bases at J, leaving 3 bases unmatched. CDR3 sequence reads: CASSVGQGVYEQYF. The CDR3 coding sequence is TGTGCCAGCAGCGTAGGGCAGGGGGTCTACGAGCAGTACTTC.

The chain uses TRBV7-2 and TRBJ1-2, with 7 bases that match TRBD1. The CDR3 spans 15 residues. V lost 6 bases to trimming and J lost 1 base; unmatched junction nucleotides: 8. CDR1 SGHTA and CDR2 FQGNSA come from the germline V gene. CDR3 residues: CASSPAGTVNYGYTF. DNA for the CDR3: TGTGCCAGCAGTCCAGCCGGGACAGTTAACTATGGCTACACCTTC.

The chain recombines TRBV11-2 with TRBJ1-5, with TRBD1 matching over 9 bases. The trim removed 4 bases at V and 6 bases at J, leaving 10 bases unmatched. The CDR3 is made up of 16 amino acids. Germline V gives CDR1 SGHAT, CDR2 FQNNGV. The CDR3 coding sequence is TGTGCCAGCAGCTCGAATACAGGGGGCCTAGGTCAGCCCCAGCATTTT. It is translated as CASSSNTGGLGQPQHF.

The chain joins TRBV6-5 to TRBJ1-1; no definite D call. The length of the CDR3 is 12 residues. V lost 8 bases and J 0 bases, leaving 7 bases between the germline ends. The germline V gene encodes CDR1 MNHEY and CDR2 SVGAGI. CDR3 sequence reads: CASGRLNTEAFF. CDR3 in DNA: TGTGCCAGCGGGCGTCTGAACACTGAAGCTTTCTTT.

The chain has TRBV5-1 and TRBJ2-6; TRBD1 is a possible D gene (5 bases). V dropped 3 bases and J dropped 2 bases, with 9 bases sitting between them. CDR1 and CDR2 (germline): SGHRS, YFSETQ. This CDR3 is 15 amino acids long. CDR3 in amino acids: CASSSGLPGANVLTF. DNA for the CDR3: TGCGCCAGCAGCTCAGGGCTTCCTGGGGCCAACGTCCTGACTTTC.

The chain joins TRBV15 to TRBJ1-4; 10 bases fit TRBD1. V was pared by 5 bases and J by 7 bases, with 4 bases of the junction left unmatched. The CDR3 has 14 residues. The germline V gene has CDR1 LNHNV and CDR2 YYDKDF (reference sequence). CDR3 nucleotide sequence: TGTGCCACCAGCGTCCGGACAGGGGGTGAAAAACTGTTTTTT. Protein sequence: CATSVRTGGEKLFF.

The V and J genes are TRBV11-2 and TRBJ2-4; D is ambiguous. Trimming shortened V by 1 base and J by 1 base, and 14 bases separated the two germline ends. Looked up from germline, CDR1 is SGHAT and CDR2 is FQNNGV. The CDR3 length is 17 residues. CDR3 in amino acids: CASSLVYADWAKNIQYF. For the CDR3, the DNA is TGTGCCAGCAGCTTAGTGTACGCAGATTGGGCCAAAAACATTCAGTACTTC.

V is TRBV11-3 and J is TRBJ2-2, with 10 bases identical to TRBD2. Germline loops: CDR1 SGHNT, CDR2 YENEEA. The CDR3 has 14 residues. With 9 bases clipped from V and 5 bases from J, the junction kept 6 bases outside the gene matches. CDR3 DNA sequence: TGTGCCAGTCTAGCGGGAGATGGGACCGGGGAGCTGTTTTTT. Residues: CASLAGDGTGELFF.

This chain connects TRBV4-3 to TRBJ2-2, with a tentative D call TRBD1 (5 bases). V was cut by 1 base and J by 6 bases, with 9 bases left in between. Germline V CDR1 and CDR2: LGHNA, YSLEER. CDR3 length equals 14 residues. The CDR3 loop reads CASSQGVGPGELFF. The CDR3, as DNA: TGCGCCAGCAGCCAAGGGGTGGGGCCCGGGGAGCTGTTTTTT.

The V gene is TRBV18, the J gene TRBJ1-1; TRBD1 matches 7 bases. The CDR3 is 21 residues long. Trimming took 2 bases from V and 1 from J; bases not matched to a gene: 22. Germline values: CDR1 KGHSH, CDR2 LQKENI. This CDR3 reads CASSPEATGPDRTRGNTEAFF. In DNA form, the CDR3 reads TGTGCCAGCTCACCAGAAGCAACCGGCCCGGACAGGACCCGTGGGAACACTGAAGCTTTCTTT.

V and J are TRBV7-9 and TRBJ2-2; the match to TRBD2 covers 9 bases. V shed 5 bases and J 6 bases; nucleotides not matched to a gene: 16. Germline V gene data show CDR1 as SEHNR and CDR2 as FQNEAQ (reference sequence). This CDR3 has 18 amino acids. The CDR3 is CASSPGHGAGGPAGELFF. DNA of the CDR3: TGTGCCAGCAGCCCCGGACATGGGGCGGGGGGGCCCGCCGGGGAGCTGTTTTTT.

This clone has more than one count but fewer than ten. This sequence joins TRBV5-8 and TRBJ1-1, with D uncertain. The CDR3 runs to 12 residues. V lost 4 bases and J lost 3, with 7 bases in between. CDR1 SGHTS and CDR2 YDEGEE come from the germline V gene. The CDR3: CASSLGDTEAFF. CDR3 nucleotides: TGTGCCAGCAGCCTAGGCGACACTGAAGCTTTCTTT.

The rearrangement joins TRBV25-1 to TRBJ2-1; 7 bases line up with TRBD2. CDR3 length: 12 residues. Germline loops: CDR1 MGHDK, CDR2 SYGVNS. The V segment lost 6 bases and the J segment 9 bases; nucleotides outside the gene matches: 5. CDR3 loop: CASRGGSVEQFF. The CDR3 DNA sequence: TGTGCCAGCAGGGGAGGGTCAGTTGAGCAGTTCTTC.

Details on this clone: Within the sample, other DNA sequences also encode this same CDR3. This chain uses TRBV18 with TRBJ2-5; 7 positions match TRBD1. This CDR3 comprises 14 residues. The germline V gene encodes CDR1 KGHSH and CDR2 LQKENI. V dropped 2 bases and J dropped 5; count of bases not matched to a gene: 5. The CDR3 region has the DNA TGTGCCAGCTCACCAGTAGGGGGCAGGGAGACCCAGTACTTC. This encodes CASSPVGGRETQYF.